These T cell receptor beta chains were read from a single sample in a study of control samples from healthy donors and cancer patients. Generated by immunoSEQ multiplex PCR, the TCRdb table keeps only in-frame clones and is missing some. The sample has over 75,000 clones, roughly four fifths seen once. The sequencing sample was made of blood. Receptors were obtained from a man aged 60-69 years in good health. Both conserved end residues are trimmed from each CDR3. The order of the fields is V gene, J gene, CDR3 protein.

TRBV7-2,TRBJ2-5,ASSPKPQPGETQY
TRBV28,TRBJ2-7,ASISASYEQY
TRBV7-8,TRBJ1-1,ASSPRAGRAEAF
TRBV5-6,TRBJ2-3,ASSLEGGESHTDTQY
TRBV28,TRBJ2-7,ASSLEAMGLYEQY
TRBV19,TRBJ2-6,ASSISDRARSGANVLT
TRBV7-9,TRBJ2-7,ASSLALSSYEQY
TRBV9,TRBJ2-1,ASSPSIGGLLETSDEQF
TRBV16,TRBJ1-2,ASSHTANYGYT
TRBV4-1,TRBJ2-3,ASSGREGGTDTQY
TRBV19,TRBJ2-2,ASSMGGRVGTGELF
TRBV30,TRBJ2-2,AWSVAGGELF
TRBV4-1,TRBJ1-1,ASSPQKAGVATEAF
TRBV4-2,TRBJ2-2,ASSQVVFGGGRNTGELF
TRBV6-5,TRBJ1-5,ASRIRSNQPQH
TRBV10-2,TRBJ2-3,ASSESTGGITDTQY
TRBV27,TRBJ2-3,ASSDIGTSRPY
TRBV28,TRBJ2-1,ASTSTNWGPGTSEKGQF
TRBV6-5,TRBJ2-1,ASLRGSYNEQF
TRBV7-6,TRBJ1-3,ASSLEWGSGNTIY
TRBV6-5,TRBJ1-5,ASSERPQH
TRBV7-9,TRBJ2-1,ASSPAGALGYEQF
TRBV30,TRBJ2-3,AWSVHGGARDTQY
TRBV7-8,TRBJ2-5,ASSPGLAGGGETQY
TRBV25-1,TRBJ1-1,ASSGGYTEAF
TRBV19,TRBJ1-1,ATTRTPLVGQGPLNTEAF
TRBV29-1,TRBJ2-7,SVAERHSSYEQY
TRBV30,TRBJ2-2,AWSTVRTGTPLGELF
TRBV4-1,TRBJ2-2,ASSPTTGGESGELF
TRBV9,TRBJ1-6,ASSVGGEDSPLH
TRBV24-1,TRBJ2-7,ATNTAEYEQY
TRBV18,TRBJ1-1,ASSPISVGTEAF
TRBV30,TRBJ2-5,AWGDGLASGETQY
TRBV11-3,TRBJ2-1,ASSYTTNNEQF
TRBV6-5,TRBJ2-1,ASRLAGGPNEQF
TRBV27,TRBJ2-7,ASSNGGPYEQY
TRBV5-4,TRBJ2-7,ASSFGQGGTYEQY
TRBV28,TRBJ1-2,ASSLRPDYGYT
TRBV10-3,TRBJ1-1,ATSTGDFSNTEAF
TRBV25-1,TRBJ1-5,ASRGQGNQPQH
TRBV27,TRBJ1-2,ASSLRDGGQLGYT
TRBV19,TRBJ1-1,ASTLGHPNTEAF
TRBV11-2,TRBJ1-1,ASSLGTGGASVAF
TRBV7-9,TRBJ1-2,ASSRIPDLRLLGYT
TRBV6-2/TRBV6-3,TRBJ2-1,ASSYWRLAGLHPYNEQF
TRBV28,TRBJ2-7,ASSLIGRRSYEQY
TRBV19,TRBJ2-3,ASSIGSLDGTDTQY
TRBV3-1/TRBV3-2,TRBJ2-1,ASSQDPRGGVNNEQF
TRBV5-4,TRBJ2-5,ASSSPETQY